Listed below are T cell receptor beta chains from one sample, sequenced in a study of PD-1 blockade in classical Hodgkin lymphoma. Using immunoSEQ multiplex PCR, the repertoire was profiled, and TCRdb retains in-frame clones only, with some absent. The sample has 130,000 to 150,000 clones; less than 80% are singletons. The source material was peripheral blood mononuclear cells (PBMCs), sampled before the second cycle of nivolumab. The receptor set was obtained from a human donor with classical Hodgkin lymphoma. Both conserved end residues are part of each CDR3. The order of the fields is D gene, clone size, V gene, J gene, CDR3 DNA, CDR3 protein. D genes are given only for firm matches. The size field is filled for only some rows; it gives once, few, many or a size class.

D: NA
size: NA
V: TRBV5-4
J: TRBJ2-1
DNA: TGTGCCAGCAGCTTGGGGGGGCCCATCTACAATGAGCAGTTCTTC
CDR3: CASSLGGPIYNEQFF

D: NA
size: NA
V: TRBV30
J: TRBJ1-4
DNA: TGTGCCTGGTTGGACAGCCGAAATGAAAAACTGTTTTTT
CDR3: CAWLDSRNEKLFF

D: NA
size: NA
V: TRBV27
J: TRBJ2-5
DNA: TGTGCCAGCAGTTACGCTGGAGAGACCCAGTACTTC
CDR3: CASSYAGETQYF

D: TRBD2
size: NA
V: TRBV7-3
J: TRBJ2-1
DNA: TGTGCCAGTTCTAGCGGGAGAACGAATGAGCAGTTCTTC
CDR3: CASSSGRTNEQFF

D: NA
size: NA
V: TRBV6-1
J: TRBJ2-3
DNA: TGTGCCAGCAGGGCGATTAGCACAGATACGCAGTATTTT
CDR3: CASRAISTDTQYF

D: NA
size: NA
V: TRBV6-5
J: TRBJ1-2
DNA: TGTGCCAGCAGTTACGTAGGGGATCCTAGCTATGGCTACACCTTC
CDR3: CASSYVGDPSYGYTF

D: TRBD2
size: medium-sized
V: TRBV19
J: TRBJ2-7
DNA: TGTGCCAGTAGTATCGGGCCGGGACTAGCGGGAGGCACTACCTACGAGCAGTACTTC
CDR3: CASSIGPGLAGGTTYEQYF

D: TRBD1
size: NA
V: TRBV29-1
J: TRBJ2-3
DNA: TGCAGCGTTGGACGGACAGGGGGCACGGATACGCAGTATTTT
CDR3: CSVGRTGGTDTQYF

D: NA
size: NA
V: TRBV5-4
J: TRBJ2-3
DNA: TGTGCCAGCAGCTTTGACTATGCTAGCACAGATACGCAGTATTTT
CDR3: CASSFDYASTDTQYF

D: NA
size: many
V: TRBV6-5
J: TRBJ1-2
DNA: TGTGCCAGCAGTTATGGGGGACCTGGAAAATATGGCTACACCTTC
CDR3: CASSYGGPGKYGYTF

D: NA
size: once
V: TRBV2
J: TRBJ1-3
DNA: TGTGCCAGCGGATCAGAGAGCTCTGGAAACACCATATATTTT
CDR3: CASGSESSGNTIYF

D: NA
size: NA
V: TRBV28
J: TRBJ2-7
DNA: NA
CDR3: CASSSSGLPGYEQYF

D: NA
size: NA
V: TRBV18
J: TRBJ1-2
DNA: TGTGCCAGCTCACCAGGGCAACTCTATGGCTACACCTTC
CDR3: CASSPGQLYGYTF

D: TRBD1
size: NA
V: TRBV19
J: TRBJ1-2
DNA: TGTGCCAGTAGCCACAGGGGGCAGGGATATGGCTACACCTTC
CDR3: CASSHRGQGYGYTF

D: NA
size: NA
V: TRBV2
J: TRBJ2-2
DNA: TGTGCCAGCAGTGCGTACGGGATCACCGGGGAGCTGTTTTTT
CDR3: CASSAYGITGELFF

D: NA
size: NA
V: TRBV19
J: TRBJ2-1
DNA: TGTGCCAGTAGTATAGCGGCAGGAGGCTACAATGAGCAGTTCTTC
CDR3: CASSIAAGGYNEQFF

D: TRBD2
size: NA
V: TRBV7-9
J: TRBJ2-7
DNA: TGTGCCAGCAGCTTAGACCTACAGCCGGGACTAGGTACCTACGAGCAGTACTTC
CDR3: CASSLDLQPGLGTYEQYF

D: TRBD2
size: NA
V: TRBV4-1
J: TRBJ2-5
DNA: TGCGCCAGCAGCCAGGGGACTAGCGGCCTAGAGACCCAGTACTTC
CDR3: CASSQGTSGLETQYF

D: NA
size: NA
V: TRBV6-6
J: TRBJ1-1
DNA: TGTGCCAGCAGACTCGACAGACTGGCGGCTGAAGCTTTCTTT
CDR3: CASRLDRLAAEAFF

D: TRBD2
size: NA
V: TRBV18
J: TRBJ2-7
DNA: TGTGCCAGCTCACCGGGACTAGCGGACTACGAGCAGTACTTC
CDR3: CASSPGLADYEQYF

D: NA
size: few
V: TRBV5-1
J: TRBJ2-7
DNA: TGCGCCAGCAGCCTACAGGACTCCTACGAGCAGTACTTC
CDR3: CASSLQDSYEQYF

D: TRBD2
size: NA
V: TRBV7-2
J: TRBJ2-5
DNA: TGTGCCAGCAGCTTAGGACTAGCTAGGGAGACCCAGTACTTC
CDR3: CASSLGLARETQYF

D: NA
size: NA
V: TRBV18
J: TRBJ1-1
DNA: TGTGCCAGCTCACCGGAACAGGGAAGGAAAGCTTTCTTT
CDR3: CASSPEQGRKAFF

D: NA
size: NA
V: TRBV30
J: TRBJ2-5
DNA: TGTGCCTGGAGTGGGCCCTTGGAGACCCAGTACTTC
CDR3: CAWSGPLETQYF